The T cell receptor beta chain under discussion was sequenced for a study of T cells in pancreatic ductal adenocarcinoma. No neoadjuvant therapy was given to the selected pancreatic ductal adenocarcinoma patients before their surgery. Repertoires were generated with immunoSEQ multiplex PCR, while TCRdb's copy carries only in-frame clones and drops some. The table includes fewer than 20,000 clones, around 91% detected once. From germline, CDR1 is SEHNR and CDR2 FQNEAQ (reference sequence). This CDR3 comprises 17 residues. Trimming took 6 bases from V and 8 from J; bases not matched to a gene: 19. Whole-study findings and limits: Tumor-versus-blood clonality comparisons may be biased toward lower tumor diversity.

Note on this clone: What it binds is not known.

The rearrangement uses TRBV7-9 and TRBJ1-2, with 9 bases lining up with TRBD1. Sequences were obtained from PBMCs. The receptor was derived from a human donor with pancreatic ductal adenocarcinoma. CDR3 coding DNA: TGTGCCAGCAGAAACCGGGACAGGGAGATACGAGCTGAAGGCTACACCTTC. Translating gives CASRNRDREIRAEGYTF.